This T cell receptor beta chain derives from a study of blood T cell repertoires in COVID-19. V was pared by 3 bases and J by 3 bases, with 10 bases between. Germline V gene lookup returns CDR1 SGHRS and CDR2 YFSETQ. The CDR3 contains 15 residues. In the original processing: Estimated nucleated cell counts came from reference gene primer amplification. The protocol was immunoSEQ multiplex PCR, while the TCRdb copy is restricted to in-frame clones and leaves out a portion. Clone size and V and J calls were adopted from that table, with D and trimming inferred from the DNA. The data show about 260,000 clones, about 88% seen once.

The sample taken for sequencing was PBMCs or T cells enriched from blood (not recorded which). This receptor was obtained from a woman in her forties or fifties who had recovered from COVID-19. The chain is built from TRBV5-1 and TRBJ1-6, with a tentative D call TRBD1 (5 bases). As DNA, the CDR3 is TGCGCCAGCAGCTCTGACAGCCGCTATAATTCACCCCTCCACTTT. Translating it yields CASSSDSRYNSPLHF.